A single sample is the source of the 26 T cell receptor beta chains below, sequenced in a study of vaccination and CD4 T cells after COVID-19. The antigens of these receptors remain unknown. Treatment in this sample: approximately 11-day PBMC culture with coronavirus spike peptide pools or control peptides (ViraFEST assay). Before the COVID-19 pandemic (2011-2018), CD4+ T cells were obtained from the unexposed donor. Sequencing of cultured CD4+ T cell DNA used the Oncomine TCR Beta short-read assay. The source of extracted genomic DNA was cultured CD4+ T cells. In TCRdb, the PCR reads were re-called with MiXCR into one record per CDR3 protein. The sample holds 6,200 or so distinct CDR3 sequences; roughly a third are singletons and the top ten take about 38%. The specimen sequenced was CD4+ T cells from blood, cultured in vitro. All receptors derive from a human donor in good health.

The chain joins TRBV29-1 to TRBJ2-3, with unresolved D. V was shortened by 7 bases and J by 2 bases, with 13 bases between the two germline ends. This CDR3 is 13 amino acids long. Germline CDR1 SQVTM, CDR2 ANQGSEA. Here the CDR3 DNA reads TGCAGCGCTCGGTCCGCCCCCACAGATACGCAGTATTTT. It encodes CSARSAPTDTQYF.

The chain carries TRBV6-1 and TRBJ2-5; possibly TRBD1 or TRBD2 for D (5 bases each). Per germline, CDR1 MNHNS and CDR2 SASEGT. V was cut by 0 bases and J by 1 base, with 15 bases left in between. The CDR3 loop spans 17 amino acids. The CDR3 nucleotides are TGTGCCAGCAGTGAAGCGGGACCGGGGACGGGCCAAGAGACCCAGTACTTC. It specifies CASSEAGPGTGQETQYF.

Only a few counts were recorded for this clonotype. The chain carries TRBV7-9 and TRBJ2-1; D remains unclear. This CDR3 spans 12 amino acids. Germline V gene lookup returns CDR1 SEHNR and CDR2 FQNEAQ (reference sequence). Trimming left V 6 bases short and J 9 bases short, with 12 bases between. The CDR3 sequence is CASSRTAREQFF. Here the CDR3 DNA reads TGTGCCAGCAGTAGGACGGCCCGTGAGCAGTTCTTC.

This clonotype was seen more than once but under ten times. The V gene is TRBV6-2 or TRBV6-3, the J gene TRBJ2-1; weak D call: TRBD2 (6 bases). Germline CDR1 is MNHEY and CDR2 is SVGEGT. V dropped 1 base and J dropped 1 base, with 11 bases sitting between them. The CDR3 contains 16 residues. Here the CDR3 reads CASSYLAEGSYNEQFF. The CDR3 DNA reads TGTGCCAGCAGTTACTTAGCGGAGGGGTCCTACAATGAGCAGTTCTTC.

The chain joins TRBV5-8 to TRBJ2-7, with a weak D call TRBD1 (5 bases). The germline V gene encodes CDR1 SGHTS and CDR2 YDEGEE. V was clipped by 3 bases and J by 11 bases, with 12 bases between them. The CDR3 is made up of 11 amino acids. CDR3 residues: CASSYAGIEYF. In DNA form, the CDR3 reads TGTGCCAGCAGCTACGCAGGGATTGAGTACTTC.

This clonotype was seen more than once but under ten times. The genes are TRBV6-5 and TRBJ2-5, with D tentatively TRBD1 or TRBD2 (5 bases each). CDR1 is MNHEY and CDR2 is SVGAGI in the germline V gene. The length of the CDR3 is 15 residues. V gave up 0 bases and J gave up 1 base, with 9 bases separating them. The DNA of the CDR3 is TGTGCCAGCAGTTACTCGTGGGGGATCCAAGAGACCCAGTACTTC. Translation: CASSYSWGIQETQYF.

The V gene is TRBV6-2 or TRBV6-3, the J gene TRBJ2-6; D not certain. V dropped 6 bases and J dropped 3 bases, with 15 bases sitting between them. Germline CDR1 reads MNHEY; CDR2 reads SVGEGT. The CDR3 has 16 amino acids. CDR3 DNA: TGTGCCAGCAGCGATCGGCCTTACGGTGGGGCCAACGTCCTGACTTTC. Protein sequence: CASSDRPYGGANVLTF.

The chain uses TRBV11-2 and TRBJ1-1; D remains ambiguous. In germline, CDR1 is SGHAT, CDR2 FQNNGV. Trimming removed 5 bases at V and 4 bases at J, with 11 bases between. The CDR3 is 13 amino acids. CDR3 nucleotides: TGTGCCAGCAGCCCCCCCTGGGGCACTGAAGCTTTCTTT. The encoded protein is CASSPPWGTEAFF.

The chain joins TRBV7-2 to TRBJ2-5; D may be TRBD2 (6 bases). The V end lost 0 bases, the J end lost 6 bases, and 8 bases lay between the germline ends. CDR1 is SGHTA and CDR2 is FQGNSA in the germline V gene. This CDR3 is built from 13 residues. The CDR3 sequence: CASSLAGRQTQYF. The CDR3 nucleotides are TGTGCCAGCAGCTTAGCTGGGAGGCAGACCCAGTACTTC.

This clonotype was counted between two and nine times. At one of its ends the junction is not consistent with the germline gene, which may arise from a read error. The V call is TRBV19, the J call TRBJ1-5; 7 bases fit TRBD1. CDR3 length equals 16 residues. Germline-derived CDR1 and CDR2 are LNHDA and SQIVND (reference sequence). The CDR3 bases are TGTGCCAGTAGTGCCCTCGACAGGGCAGGGTTTCAGCTCCAGCATTTT. It specifies CASSALDRAGFQLQHF.

This clonotype was observed a handful of times. The rearrangement uses TRBV6-1 and TRBJ2-7, with D maybe TRBD1 (6 bases). With 1 base removed from V and 3 bases from J, the gap between germline ends came to 10 bases. This CDR3 is 14 amino acids long. CDR1 MNHNS and CDR2 SASEGT come from the germline V gene. CDR3: CASSEGGRGYEQYF. The CDR3 DNA is TGTGCCAGCAGTGAAGGGGGCAGGGGCTACGAGCAGTACTTC.

A few counts support this clonotype. The chain combines TRBV10-1 with TRBJ2-7, with a tentative D call TRBD2 (6 bases). Trimming stripped 4 bases from V and 2 bases from J, with 27 bases between. CDR1 WNHNN and CDR2 SYGVQD come from the germline V gene (reference sequence). This CDR3 is built from 19 residues. CDR3 protein: CASSAKGRDCRLRAYEQYF. In DNA form, the CDR3 reads TGCGCCAGCAGTGCCAAGGGCCGGGACTGCCGCCTCAGAGCCTACGAGCAGTACTTC.

The gene calls are TRBV19 and TRBJ1-2, with D possibly matching TRBD1 (6 bases). CDR1 is LNHDA and CDR2 is SQIVND in the germline V gene (reference sequence). Trimming took off 3 bases at V and 3 bases at J, with 17 bases between the two ends. The CDR3 spans 16 residues. The CDR3 DNA sequence: TGTGCCAGTAGTATCTCAGGGGATTACTCCGACTATGGCTACACCTTC. Its translation: CASSISGDYSDYGYTF.

This clonotype was counted only a few times. The chain has TRBV20-1 and TRBJ2-1; the D is unclear. This CDR3 region has 15 residues. CDR1 DFQATT and CDR2 SNEGSKA come from the germline V gene (reference sequence). Trimming cost V 0 bases and J 3 bases, with 12 bases left between them. The CDR3 region is CSARDVGKSYNEQFF. Written as DNA, the CDR3 is TGCAGTGCTAGAGATGTGGGGAAGAGCTACAATGAGCAGTTCTTC.

This chain uses TRBV6-4 with TRBJ2-2; D unclear. CDR3 length: 14 residues. The V gene lost 3 bases and the J gene lost 5 bases, with 10 bases spanning the gap. Looked up from germline, CDR1 is MRHNA and CDR2 is SNTAGT. The CDR3 loop is CASSDLGWTGELFF. The CDR3 coding sequence is TGTGCCAGCAGTGATTTAGGGTGGACCGGGGAGCTGTTTTTT.

V gene TRBV24-1 combines with J gene TRBJ2-1; no clear D. Germline values: CDR1 KGHDR, CDR2 SFDVKD. The CDR3 sequence is 15 residues long. V was cut by 2 bases and J by 1 base, with 8 bases left in between. As DNA, the CDR3 is TGTGCCACCAGTGATTCTAGTTATTCCTACAATGAGCAGTTCTTC. Translation: CATSDSSYSYNEQFF.

The rearrangement joins TRBV7-3 to TRBJ2-7; a possible D gene is TRBD1 (6 bases). The germline CDR1 and CDR2 sequences are SGHTA and FQGTGA. The CDR3 has 17 residues. Trimming removed 5 bases at V and 4 bases at J, with 24 bases between. The CDR3 coding sequence is TGTGCCAGCAGCCTATTAAACAGACAGGAGGAAGAGTACGAGCAGTACTTC. Residues: CASSLLNRQEEEYEQYF. Supplemented by reference TRBV7-3 and TRBJ2-7, the full variable domain reads GAGVSQTPSNKVTEKGKYVELRCDPISGHTALYWYRQSLGQGPEFLIYFQGTGAADDSGLPNDRFFAVRPEGSVSTLKIQRTERGDSAVYLCASSLLNRQEEEYEQYFGPGTRLTVT.

This clonotype was seen more than once but under ten times. The J gene is TRBJ1-1, the V gene TRBV19; 7 positions match TRBD1. Germline assignment: CDR1 LNHDA and CDR2 SQIVND (reference sequence). V lost 7 bases to trimming and J lost 4 bases; unmatched junction nucleotides: 18. The CDR3 is 17 residues long. CDR3 sequence reads: CASTRGLGQQGGTEAFF. Written as DNA, the CDR3 is TGTGCCAGTACCAGAGGGTTGGGACAGCAAGGGGGCACTGAAGCTTTCTTT.

The J gene is TRBJ2-3, the V gene TRBV5-1; D not certain. Trimming removed 1 base at V and 1 base at J, with 13 bases between. The CDR3 has 16 residues. CDR1 and CDR2 from the germline V gene are SGHRS and YFSETQ. The CDR3 loop reads CASSLTFSLGTDTQYF. The CDR3 nucleotides are TGCGCCAGCAGCTTGACCTTTAGCCTCGGCACAGATACGCAGTATTTT.

The rearrangement joins TRBV6-2 or TRBV6-3 to TRBJ2-1; 10 bases line up with TRBD2. With 4 bases clipped from V and 7 bases from J, the junction kept 13 bases outside the gene matches. In germline, CDR1 is MNHEY, CDR2 SVGEGT. This CDR3 is built from 17 residues. The CDR3 region has the DNA TGTGCCAGCAGTTTCACACTGACTAGCGGGCGGGGGAATGAGCAGTTCTTC. Translation: CASSFTLTSGRGNEQFF.

This clonotype has just a few counts. This rearrangement joins TRBV4-2 to TRBJ1-2; maybe TRBD1 (5 bases). This CDR3 contains 16 residues. The germline V gene encodes CDR1 LGHNA and CDR2 YNFKEQ. V lost 0 bases to trimming and J lost 0 bases, with 11 bases between them. CDR3: CASSQDGAGPNYGYTF. The CDR3 DNA follows: TGTGCCAGCAGCCAAGACGGCGCAGGGCCTAACTATGGCTACACCTTC.

The chain employs TRBV19 and TRBJ2-3; D perhaps matches TRBD1 (6 bases). This CDR3 is built from 15 residues. The V end was cut by 3 bases, the J end by 3 bases, with 13 bases between. CDR1 is LNHDA, CDR2 SQIVND, per germline (reference sequence). The CDR3 DNA reads as TGTGCCAGTAGTATCAGGGGTCCCGGGACAGATACGCAGTATTTT. This encodes CASSIRGPGTDTQYF.

J is TRBJ1-1 and V is TRBV29-1; the D is unclear. Germline values: CDR1 SQVTM, CDR2 ANQGSEA. This CDR3 has 13 residues. Trimming took off 4 bases at V and 5 bases at J, with 14 bases between the two ends. The CDR3 is CSVGFGGGTEAFF. The CDR3, as DNA: TGCAGCGTTGGATTCGGCGGAGGAACTGAAGCTTTCTTT.

V is TRBV7-9 and J is TRBJ1-5; possible D gene TRBD1, 5 bases. The CDR3 is 14 residues long. V gave up 2 bases and J gave up 7 bases, with 12 bases separating them. The germline V gene has CDR1 SEHNR and CDR2 FQNEAQ (reference sequence). Here the CDR3 DNA reads TGTGCCAGCAGCTTACGAGGGGAGGAGCAGCCCCAGCATTTT. It encodes CASSLRGEEQPQHF.

The chain recombines TRBV7-2 with TRBJ2-3, with D possibly being TRBD2 (5 bases). The germline V and J ends were trimmed by 4 bases and 4 bases, with 18 bases remaining between them. The CDR3 has 16 amino acids. Germline CDR1 and CDR2: SGHTA and FQGNSA. In nucleotides, the CDR3 is TGTGCCAGCAGCTCGGCGGGCCCCCCTGGGGCAGATACGCAGTATTTT. The encoded protein is CASSSAGPPGADTQYF.

Here the CDR3 DNA reads TGTGCCAGCAGTGAAGACCTTACAGGGTCCTACGAGCAGTACTTC. Residues: CASSEDLTGSYEQYF. The rearrangement joins TRBV2 to TRBJ2-7, with a tentative D call TRBD1 (6 bases). The germline V gene has CDR1 SNHLY and CDR2 FYNNEI. This CDR3 region has 15 residues. V was pared by 1 base and J by 1 base, with 11 bases between. The variable domain in full, with the rest retrieved from reference TRBV2 and TRBJ2-7, is EPEVTQTPSHQVTQMGQEVILRCVPISNHLYFYWYRQILGQKVEFLVSFYNNEISEKSEIFDDQFSVERPDGSNFTLKIRSTKLEDSAMYFCASSEDLTGSYEQYFGPGTRLTVT.